These 15 T cell receptor beta chains came from one sample sequenced in a study of blood T cell repertoires in COVID-19 (dated by TCRdb to 2020 to 2021). The library was prepared using the immunoSEQ multiplex PCR assay. The immuneACCESS repertoire file appears here via TCRdb, limited to in-frame rearrangements. These files lack a portion of the clones; in checked studies, under half of the deficit traces to unresolved V genes, and the cause of the others is not known. The sample contains about 360,000 clones, about four fifths of them found a single time. The ten largest clones take up approximately 3% of the sample. The sequenced sample consisted of peripheral blood. Receptors were obtained from a man under 40 with active or convalescent COVID-19.

The V call is TRBV30, the J call TRBJ1-5, with unresolved D. The CDR3 length is 13 residues. The V gene's germline CDR1 is GTSNPN and CDR2 SVGIG (reference sequence). Trimming shortened V by 3 bases and J by 2 bases, and 8 bases separated the two germline ends. The CDR3 loop is CAWSVPGNQPQHF. CDR3 in DNA: TGTGCCTGGAGCGTCCCCGGCAATCAGCCCCAGCATTTT.

For the CDR3, the DNA is TGCAGCTCGGCCCGTGGGCTAGCGGGACCGGATACGCAGTATTTT. Translated: CSSARGLAGPDTQYF. V is TRBV29-1 and J is TRBJ2-3, with TRBD2 matching over 9 bases. The CDR3 contains 15 residues. J gave up 6 bases and V 8 bases, and 15 bases lay outside the gene matches. Germline assignment: CDR1 SQVTM and CDR2 ANQGSEA.

The chain recombines TRBV6-1 with TRBJ1-5; D is unclear. The germline V gene has CDR1 MNHNS and CDR2 SASEGT. Trimming pared 7 bases from V and 6 bases from J, leaving 19 bases between. The CDR3 has 15 amino acids. The CDR3 nucleotides are TGTGCCAGCAATCGGAGGGAGGGAGTAAGTCAGCCCCAGCATTTT. It specifies CASNRREGVSQPQHF.

The V gene is TRBV30, the J gene TRBJ2-1; 10 nucleotides align to TRBD2. Germline trimming cut 2 bases from V and 1 base from J; bases unmatched to any gene: 17. This CDR3 region has 20 residues. Looked up from germline, CDR1 is GTSNPN and CDR2 is SVGIG (reference sequence). The CDR3 bases are TGTGCCTGGAGTCGGCCGGGAGCGGGGGGGTTCAGAAGGTCCTACAATGAGCAGTTCTTC. Its translation: CAWSRPGAGGFRRSYNEQFF.

The chain links TRBV24-1 to TRBJ1-5; maybe TRBD1 (5 bases). The ends were cut back, 6 bases at V and 3 bases at J, with 11 bases in the middle. The CDR3 spans 14 residues. Germline values: CDR1 KGHDR, CDR2 SFDVKD. The CDR3 spells CATSPGLPNQPQHF. CDR3 coding DNA: TGTGCCACCAGTCCGGGACTTCCCAATCAGCCCCAGCATTTT.

The chain combines TRBV19 with TRBJ1-5; 9 positions match TRBD1. Losses at the gene ends were 8 bases for V and 4 bases for J; bases not matched to a gene: 6. The CDR3 length is 14 residues. CDR1 and CDR2 (germline): LNHDA, SQIVND (reference sequence). The CDR3 coding sequence is TGTGCCAGTTCCCGACAGGGGGATAATCAGCCCCAGCATTTT. Protein product: CASSRQGDNQPQHF. The whole variable domain, filled in from reference TRBV19 and TRBJ1-5, reads DGGITQSPKYLFRKEGQNVTLSCEQNLNHDAMYWYRQDPGQGLRLIYYSQIVNDFQKGDIAEGYSVSREKKESFPLTVTSAQKNPTAFYLCASSRQGDNQPQHFGDGTRLSIL.

The J gene is TRBJ1-3, the V gene TRBV7-2, with D unresolved. V lost 5 bases and J 5 bases, leaving 7 bases between the germline ends. CDR1 and CDR2 from the germline V gene are SGHTA and FQGNSA. CDR3 length: 12 amino acids. The CDR3 reads CASSKARNTIYF. DNA of the CDR3: TGTGCCAGCAGCAAAGCCCGAAACACCATATATTTT.

The V call is TRBV9, the J call TRBJ1-2, with D perhaps matching TRBD1 (5 bases). CDR3 size: 14 residues. Trimming shortened V by 4 bases and J by 2 bases, and 12 bases separated the two germline ends. Germline assignment: CDR1 SGDLS and CDR2 YYNGEE. CDR3 protein: CASSPYDSNYGYTF. In DNA form, the CDR3 reads TGTGCCAGCAGCCCATACGACAGCAACTATGGCTACACCTTC.

This clone is a singleton in its sample. The chain's CDR3 is CASSSLPDRGETQYF. CDR3 nucleotide sequence: TGTGCCAGCAGCTCACTGCCGGACAGGGGAGAGACCCAGTACTTC. V usage is TRBV11-2 and J usage is TRBJ2-5; 9 bases line up with TRBD1. Germline V gives CDR1 SGHAT, CDR2 FQNNGV. V lost 4 bases to trimming and J lost 4 bases; unmatched junction nucleotides: 7. The CDR3 totals 15 residues.

This chain uses TRBV24-1 with TRBJ2-1; 9 nucleotides agree with TRBD2. This CDR3 region has 17 residues. Germline V gives CDR1 KGHDR, CDR2 SFDVKD. V lost 3 bases to trimming and J lost 0 bases; unmatched junction nucleotides: 5. The CDR3 region has the DNA TGTGCCACCAGTGATCTTAGCGGGAGCCTCTCCTACAATGAGCAGTTCTTC. Protein: CATSDLSGSLSYNEQFF.

The chain is built from TRBV30 and TRBJ2-1; TRBD1 matches 10 bases. The CDR3 is 15 amino acids. The germline CDR1 and CDR2 sequences are GTSNPN and SVGIG (reference sequence). After removal of 0 bases from V and 8 bases from J, the junction contained 7 bases not matched to a gene. The CDR3 spells CAWSVGQGVGYEQFF. CDR3 sequence (DNA): TGTGCCTGGAGTGTAGGACAGGGGGTTGGGTATGAGCAGTTCTTC.

The rearrangement joins TRBV9 to TRBJ1-6; tentative D call: TRBD1 (6 bases). The CDR3 spans 17 residues. Germline V gene lookup returns CDR1 SGDLS and CDR2 YYNGEE. Trimming took 3 bases from V and 2 from J, leaving 15 bases between them. Here the CDR3 reads CASSASGEPTYNSPLHF. The CDR3 DNA is TGTGCCAGCAGCGCCTCAGGGGAACCCACCTATAATTCACCCCTCCACTTT.

The table lists this clone with a count of one. The chain is built from TRBV3-1 (or the pseudogene TRBV3-2) and TRBJ1-4; the D gene is possibly TRBD1 (5 bases). Germline assignment: CDR1 LGHDT and CDR2 YNNKEL (reference sequence). V was pared by 1 base and J by 4 bases, with 10 bases between. This CDR3 has 15 residues. This chain's CDR3 is CASSQADRFNEKLFF. In DNA, the CDR3 is TGTGCCAGCAGCCAAGCCGACAGATTTAATGAAAAACTGTTTTTT.

The genes are TRBV11-3 and TRBJ2-7; TRBD2 might be the D (6 bases). This CDR3 has 12 residues. Trimming stripped 5 bases from V and 3 bases from J, with 8 bases between. Germline V gene lookup returns CDR1 SGHNT and CDR2 YENEEA. Here the CDR3 reads CASSPGGYEQYF. The CDR3 DNA reads as TGTGCCAGCAGCCCCGGGGGCTACGAGCAGTACTTC.

The rearrangement joins TRBV7-8 to TRBJ2-7, with 9 positions matching TRBD2. Trimming took 2 bases from V and 1 from J; bases not matched to a gene: 9. Germline CDR1 and CDR2: SGHVS and FQNEAQ. CDR3 length equals 17 residues. The CDR3 spells CASSLKAGGSPSYEQYF. Here the CDR3 DNA reads TGTGCCAGCAGCTTAAAAGCGGGAGGCTCCCCGTCCTACGAGCAGTACTTC.